These 3 T cell receptor beta chains originate from one sample sequenced in a study of cytomegalovirus exposure and HLA in healthy donors. With 60 Vbeta and 13 Jbeta primers, the PCR was carried out. Data came from immunoSEQ multiplex PCR; TCRdb stores just in-frame clones and leaves some out. The table shows 150,000 to 200,000 clones, with approximately 83% occurring only once. Sequencing was carried out using PBMCs. These receptors were taken from a man aged 18 to 29 in good health and CMV-seropositive.

The chain combines TRBV9 with TRBJ2-5, with 8 bases that match TRBD2. The J call is doubtful: the DNA matches TRBJ2-7 better. Germline CDR1 and CDR2: SGDLS and YYNGEE. CDR3 length: 15 residues. DNA for the CDR3: TGTGCCAGCAGCGCGGATGCGGGGGGCTCCTACGAGCAGTACTTC. The encoded protein is CASSADAGGSYEQYF.

There are a few counts of this clone. This sequence joins TRBV6-5 and TRBJ1-1, with D possibly matching TRBD1 (6 bases). Trimming stripped 5 bases from V and 1 base from J, with 8 bases between. The germline gives CDR1 MNHEY, CDR2 SVGAGI. The CDR3 spans 13 residues. The CDR3 nucleotides read TGTGCCAGCAGTATCAGGGGGAACACTGAAGCTTTCTTT. It yields the protein CASSIRGNTEAFF.

The genes are TRBV18 and TRBJ1-4; 8 positions match TRBD1. The CDR3 totals 15 residues. Germline trimming cut 6 bases from V and 2 bases from J; bases unmatched to any gene: 5. From germline, CDR1 is KGHSH and CDR2 LQKENI. The CDR3 region has the DNA TGTGCCAGCTCGACCGGACAGGGTACTAATGAAAAACTGTTTTTT. Amino acids: CASSTGQGTNEKLFF.